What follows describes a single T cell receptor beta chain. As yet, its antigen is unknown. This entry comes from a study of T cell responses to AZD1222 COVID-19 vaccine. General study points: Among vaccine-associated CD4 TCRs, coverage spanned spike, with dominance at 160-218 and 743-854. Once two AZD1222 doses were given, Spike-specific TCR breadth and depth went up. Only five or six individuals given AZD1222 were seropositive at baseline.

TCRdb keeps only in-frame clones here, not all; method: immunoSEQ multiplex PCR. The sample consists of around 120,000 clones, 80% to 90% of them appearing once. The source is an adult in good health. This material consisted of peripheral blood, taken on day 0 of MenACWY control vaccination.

The CDR3 protein is CASSRQVLSAGGYTF. The CDR3, as DNA: TGTGCCAGCAGCCGTCAGGTTCTAAGTGCTGGTGGCTACACCTTC. This chain joins TRBV5-5 and TRBJ1-2; D is ambiguous. V lost 4 bases to trimming and J lost 7 bases, with 20 bases between them. The CDR3 runs 15 residues. Germline V CDR1 and CDR2: SGHKS, YYEKEE (reference sequence).